Detailed here is one T cell receptor beta chain. A single count supports this clone. Its specific antigen is unknown. Nothing much larger sits one base from this clone, and base qualities are not available. This specimen comes from a study of control samples from healthy donors and cancer patients (dated by TCRdb to between 2020 and 2021). Library construction relied on the immunoSEQ multiplex PCR assay. TCRdb mirrors the immuneACCESS table, restricted to in-frame sequences. Some clones are absent from its copies; in checked studies, under half trace to an unresolved V gene, and the reason for the others is unknown. Present in this sample are fewer than 200,000 clones, about 93% of which were seen just once. The top ten clones comprise over 1.1% of the sample. Material: blood. This receptor was taken from a man between 18 and 35 years old in good health.

CDR3 region: CASSQDRFNEQFF. In nucleotides, the sequence is TGCGCCAGCAGCCAAGATCGATTTAATGAGCAGTTCTTC. Here the chain combines TRBV4-1 and TRBJ2-1; the D gene is not confidently resolved. CDR1 and CDR2, per the germline V gene, are MGHRA and YSYEKL. There are 13 amino acids in the CDR3, from cysteine to phenylalanine inclusive. Only the CDR3 part of the read is kept: 39 bases, read in frame from the first base. Trimming takes 0 bases from V and 7 bases from J, and the germline ends sit 7 bases apart.